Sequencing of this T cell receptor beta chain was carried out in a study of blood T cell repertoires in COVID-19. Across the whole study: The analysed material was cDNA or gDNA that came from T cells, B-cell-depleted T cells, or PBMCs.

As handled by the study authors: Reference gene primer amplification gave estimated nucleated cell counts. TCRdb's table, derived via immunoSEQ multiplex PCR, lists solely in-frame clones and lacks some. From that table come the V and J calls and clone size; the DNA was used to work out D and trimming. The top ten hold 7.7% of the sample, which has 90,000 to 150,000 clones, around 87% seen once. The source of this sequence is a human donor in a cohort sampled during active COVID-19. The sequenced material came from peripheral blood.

For the CDR3, the DNA is TGTGCCACCAGCATAGGGAGGCGATATAATGAAAAACTGTTTTTT. It codes for CATSIGRRYNEKLFF. The gene calls are TRBV19 and TRBJ1-4; no clear D. CDR1 and CDR2 (germline): LNHDA, SQIVND (reference sequence). The CDR3 totals 15 residues. The ends were cut back, 10 bases at V and 4 bases at J, with 19 bases in the middle.